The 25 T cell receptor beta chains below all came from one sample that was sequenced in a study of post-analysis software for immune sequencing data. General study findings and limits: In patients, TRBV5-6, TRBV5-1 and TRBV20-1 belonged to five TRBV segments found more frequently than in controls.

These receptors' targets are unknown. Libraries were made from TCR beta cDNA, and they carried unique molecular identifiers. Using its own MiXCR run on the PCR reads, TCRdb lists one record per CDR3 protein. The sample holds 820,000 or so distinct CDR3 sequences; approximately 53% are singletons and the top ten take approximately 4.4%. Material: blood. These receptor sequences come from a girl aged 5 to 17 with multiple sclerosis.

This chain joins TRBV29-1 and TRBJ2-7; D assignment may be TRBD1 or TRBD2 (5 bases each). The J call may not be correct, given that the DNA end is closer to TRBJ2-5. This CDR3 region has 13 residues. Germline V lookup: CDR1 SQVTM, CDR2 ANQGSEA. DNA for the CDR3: TGCAGCGTTGTATTACCAGGGAGAGAGACCCAGTACTTC. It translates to CSVVLPGRETQYF.

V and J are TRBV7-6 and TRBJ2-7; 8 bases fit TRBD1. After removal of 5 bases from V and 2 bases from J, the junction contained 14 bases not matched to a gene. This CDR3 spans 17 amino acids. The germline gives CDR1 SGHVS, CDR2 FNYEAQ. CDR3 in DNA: TGTGCCAGCAGCCCGACACTCCGGACAGGGCTGACCTACGAGCAGTACTTC. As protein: CASSPTLRTGLTYEQYF.

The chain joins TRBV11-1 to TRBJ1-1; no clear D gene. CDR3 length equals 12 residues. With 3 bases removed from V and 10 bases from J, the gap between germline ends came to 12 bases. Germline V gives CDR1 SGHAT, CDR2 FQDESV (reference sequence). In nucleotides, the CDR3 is TGTGCCAGCAGCTTTCCCCCGGGGAGAGCTTTCTTT. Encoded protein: CASSFPPGRAFF. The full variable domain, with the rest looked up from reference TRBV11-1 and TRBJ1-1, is EAEVAQSPRYKITEKSQAVAFWCDPISGHATLYWYRQILGQGPELLVQFQDESVVDDSQLPKDRFSAERLKGVDSTLKIQPAELGDSAMYLCASSFPPGRAFFGQGTRLTVV.

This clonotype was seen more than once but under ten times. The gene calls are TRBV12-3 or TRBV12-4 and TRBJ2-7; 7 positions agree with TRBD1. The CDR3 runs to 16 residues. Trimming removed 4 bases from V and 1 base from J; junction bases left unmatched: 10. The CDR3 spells CASSSTEMTGSYEQYF. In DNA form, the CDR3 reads TGTGCCAGCAGTTCGACCGAGATGACAGGGTCCTACGAGCAGTACTTC.

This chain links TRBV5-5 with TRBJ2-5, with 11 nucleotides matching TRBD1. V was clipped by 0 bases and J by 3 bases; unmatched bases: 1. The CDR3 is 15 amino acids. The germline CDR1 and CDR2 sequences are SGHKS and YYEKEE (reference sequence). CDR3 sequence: CASSLEGQGEETQYF. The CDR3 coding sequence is TGTGCCAGCAGCTTGGAGGGACAGGGGGAAGAGACCCAGTACTTC.

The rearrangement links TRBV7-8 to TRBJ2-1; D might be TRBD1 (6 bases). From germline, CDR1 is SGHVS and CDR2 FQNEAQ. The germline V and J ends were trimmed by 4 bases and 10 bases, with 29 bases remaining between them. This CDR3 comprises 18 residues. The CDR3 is CASSYQGWNQGIRYEQFF. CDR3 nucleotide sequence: TGTGCCAGCAGCTATCAAGGGTGGAATCAGGGGATTAGGTACGAGCAGTTCTTC.

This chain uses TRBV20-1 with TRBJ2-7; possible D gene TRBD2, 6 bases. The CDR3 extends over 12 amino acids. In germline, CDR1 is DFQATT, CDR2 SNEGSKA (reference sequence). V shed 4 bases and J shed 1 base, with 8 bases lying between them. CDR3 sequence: CSAMGLSYEQYF. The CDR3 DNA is TGCAGTGCTATGGGACTTTCCTACGAGCAGTACTTC.

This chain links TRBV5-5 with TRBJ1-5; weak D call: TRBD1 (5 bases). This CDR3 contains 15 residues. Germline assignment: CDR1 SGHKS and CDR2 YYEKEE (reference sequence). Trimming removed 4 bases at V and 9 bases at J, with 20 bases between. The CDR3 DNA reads TGTGCCAGCAGCCGGGACCGGGACCGCGCTCGGCCCCAGCATTTT. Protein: CASSRDRDRARPQHF.

CDR3 nucleotides: TGTGCCAGTACAACAGGGGGCTATGGCTACACCTTC. Its protein is CASTTGGYGYTF. The gene calls are TRBV19 and TRBJ1-2, with TRBD1 matching over 8 bases. Germline loops: CDR1 LNHDA, CDR2 SQIVND (reference sequence). V lost 7 bases to trimming and J lost 4 bases; unmatched junction nucleotides: 2. This CDR3 comprises 12 residues.

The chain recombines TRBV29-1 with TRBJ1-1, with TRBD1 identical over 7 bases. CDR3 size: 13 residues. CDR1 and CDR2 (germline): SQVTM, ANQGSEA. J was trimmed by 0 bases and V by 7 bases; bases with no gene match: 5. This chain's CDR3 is CSASTGMNTEAFF. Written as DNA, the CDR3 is TGCAGCGCTTCGACAGGGATGAACACTGAAGCTTTCTTT.

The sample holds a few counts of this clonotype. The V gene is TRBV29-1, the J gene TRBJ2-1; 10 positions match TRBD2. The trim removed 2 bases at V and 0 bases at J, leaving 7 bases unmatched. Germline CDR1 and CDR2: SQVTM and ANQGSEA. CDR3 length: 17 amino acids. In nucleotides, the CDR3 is TGCAGCGTTGAACAATGGGCTAGCGGGAGCTCCTACAATGAGCAGTTCTTC. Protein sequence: CSVEQWASGSSYNEQFF.

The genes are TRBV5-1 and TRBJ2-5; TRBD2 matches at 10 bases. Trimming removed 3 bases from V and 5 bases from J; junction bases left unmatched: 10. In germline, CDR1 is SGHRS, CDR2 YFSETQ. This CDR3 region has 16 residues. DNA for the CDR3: TGCGCCAGCAGCTCTCAGCTAGCGGGGGCCGGGGAGACCCAGTACTTC. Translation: CASSSQLAGAGETQYF.

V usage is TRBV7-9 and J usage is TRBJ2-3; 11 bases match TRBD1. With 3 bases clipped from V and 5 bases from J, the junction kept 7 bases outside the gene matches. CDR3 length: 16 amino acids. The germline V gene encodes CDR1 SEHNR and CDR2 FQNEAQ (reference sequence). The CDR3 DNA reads TGTGCCAGCAGCTTGTGGACAGGGGGCAGGGGAGATACGCAGTATTTT. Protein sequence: CASSLWTGGRGDTQYF.

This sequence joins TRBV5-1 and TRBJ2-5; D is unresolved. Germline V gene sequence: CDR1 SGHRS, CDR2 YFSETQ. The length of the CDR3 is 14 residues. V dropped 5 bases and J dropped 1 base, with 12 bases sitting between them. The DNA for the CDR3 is TGCGCCAGCAGGTTAGGAGTCCTCCAAGAGACCCAGTACTTC. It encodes CASRLGVLQETQYF.

The CDR3 is CASSQDWSGANVLTF. CDR3 in DNA: TGTGCCAGCAGCCAAGATTGGTCTGGGGCCAACGTCCTGACTTTC. This chain links TRBV14 with TRBJ2-6; D ambiguous. The CDR3 consists of 15 residues. V was shortened by 0 bases and J by 1 base, with 4 bases between the two germline ends. Looked up from germline, CDR1 is SGHDN and CDR2 is FVKESK. Complete variable domain (other parts from reference TRBV14 and TRBJ2-6): EAGVTQFPSHSVIEKGQTVTLRCDPISGHDNLYWYRRVMGKEIKFLLHFVKESKQDESGMPNNRFLAERTGGTYSTLKVQPAELEDSGVYFCASSQDWSGANVLTFGAGSRLTVL.

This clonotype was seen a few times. The CDR3 DNA sequence: TGTGCCATCAGGGGGACAGAGACGAACACTGAAGCTTTCTTT. Translated, it gives CAIRGTETNTEAFF. This chain uses TRBV10-3 with TRBJ1-1; 7 positions match TRBD1. The trim removed 6 bases at V and 1 base at J, leaving 5 bases unmatched. CDR1 and CDR2 (germline): ENHRY, SYGVKD. The CDR3 spans 14 residues.

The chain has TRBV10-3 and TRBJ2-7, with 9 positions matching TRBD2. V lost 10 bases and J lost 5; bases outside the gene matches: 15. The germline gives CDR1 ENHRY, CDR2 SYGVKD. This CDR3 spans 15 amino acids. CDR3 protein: CATQPGDSGSHEQYF. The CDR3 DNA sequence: TGTGCCACACAGCCAGGAGATAGCGGGAGTCACGAGCAGTACTTC.

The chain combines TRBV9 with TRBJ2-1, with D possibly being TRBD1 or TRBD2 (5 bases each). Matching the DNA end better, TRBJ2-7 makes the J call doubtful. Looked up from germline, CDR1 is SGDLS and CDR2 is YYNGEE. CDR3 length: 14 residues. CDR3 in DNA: TGTGCCAGCAGCGCCGGGACCTCCGGCTACGAGCAGTACTTC. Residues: CASSAGTSGYEQYF.

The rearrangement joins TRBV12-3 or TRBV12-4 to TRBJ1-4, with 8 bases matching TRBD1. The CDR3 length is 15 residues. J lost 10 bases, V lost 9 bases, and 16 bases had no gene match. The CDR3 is CASLRGSTGAGKLFF. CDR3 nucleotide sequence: TGTGCCAGTTTAAGGGGATCGACAGGGGCAGGAAAACTGTTTTTT.

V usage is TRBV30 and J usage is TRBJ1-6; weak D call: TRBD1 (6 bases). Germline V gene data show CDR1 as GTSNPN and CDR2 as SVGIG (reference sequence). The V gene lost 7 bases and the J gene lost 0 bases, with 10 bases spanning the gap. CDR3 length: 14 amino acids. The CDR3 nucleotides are TGTGCCTCAGGACAGAGCTCCTATAATTCACCCCTCCACTTT. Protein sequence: CASGQSSYNSPLHF. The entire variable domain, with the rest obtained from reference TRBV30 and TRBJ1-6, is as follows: SQTIHQWPATLVQPVGSPLSLECTVEGTSNPNLYWYRQAAGRGLQLLFYSVGIGQISSEVPQNLSASRPQDRQFILSSKKLLLSDSGFYLCASGQSSYNSPLHFGNGTRLTVT.

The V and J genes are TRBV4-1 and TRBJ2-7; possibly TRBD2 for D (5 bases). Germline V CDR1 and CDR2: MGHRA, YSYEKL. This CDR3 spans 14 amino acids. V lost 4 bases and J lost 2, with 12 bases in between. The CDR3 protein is CASSPEGRPYEQYF. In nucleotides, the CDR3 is TGCGCCAGCAGCCCCGAGGGTCGGCCCTACGAGCAGTACTTC.

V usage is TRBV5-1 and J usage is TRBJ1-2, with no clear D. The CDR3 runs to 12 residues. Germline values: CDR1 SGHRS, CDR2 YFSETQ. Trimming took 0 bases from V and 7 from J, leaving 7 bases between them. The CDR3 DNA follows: TGCGCCAGCAGCTTGGAAGCAGTTGGCTACACCTTC. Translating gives CASSLEAVGYTF.

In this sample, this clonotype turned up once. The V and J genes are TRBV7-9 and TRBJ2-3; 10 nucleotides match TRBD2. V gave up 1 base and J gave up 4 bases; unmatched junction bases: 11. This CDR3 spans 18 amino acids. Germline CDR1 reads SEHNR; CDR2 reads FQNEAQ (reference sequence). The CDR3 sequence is CASSLGLLAGSSPDTQYF. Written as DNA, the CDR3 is TGTGCCAGCAGCTTAGGGTTACTAGCGGGGTCAAGTCCAGATACGCAGTATTTT.

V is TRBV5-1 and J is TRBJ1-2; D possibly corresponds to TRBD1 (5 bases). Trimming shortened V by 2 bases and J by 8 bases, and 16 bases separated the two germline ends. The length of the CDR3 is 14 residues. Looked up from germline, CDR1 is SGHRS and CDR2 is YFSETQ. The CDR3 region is CASSFGSGHGGYTF. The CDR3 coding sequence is TGCGCCAGCAGCTTCGGGTCGGGGCATGGCGGCTACACCTTC.

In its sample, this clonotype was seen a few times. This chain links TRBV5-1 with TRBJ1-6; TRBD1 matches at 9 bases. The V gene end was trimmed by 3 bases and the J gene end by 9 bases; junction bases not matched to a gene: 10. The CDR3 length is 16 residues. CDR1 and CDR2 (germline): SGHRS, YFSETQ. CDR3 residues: CASSSSTGGGGSPLHF. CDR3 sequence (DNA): TGCGCCAGCAGCTCCTCGACAGGGGGTGGCGGTTCACCCCTCCACTTT.